Listed below are T cell receptor beta chains from one sample, sequenced in a study of blood T cell repertoires in COVID-19. Some clones are missing from TCRdb's copy, which holds only in-frame ones; the method was immunoSEQ multiplex PCR. Of around 140,000 clones in the sample, roughly 84% were seen once. Sequencing was carried out using peripheral blood. These receptors all stem from a man between 60 and 75 years old with active or convalescent COVID-19. Each CDR3 is given with its conserved first and last residue. The D gene is left open where the match is weak. Not every row has a clone size; where given, it reads once, few, many or a size class.

cdr3_aa cdr3_nt d_call j_call clone_size v_call cdr3_length
CASSNDRGFTEAFF TGTGCCAGTAGTAACGACAGGGGTTTTACTGAAGCTTTCTTT TRBD1 TRBJ1-1 NA TRBV19 14
CASSEGRGSGANVLTF TGTGCCAGCAGTGAGGGCAGGGGTTCTGGGGCCAACGTCCTGACTTTC NA TRBJ2-6 once TRBV2 16
CSVSRTDGDTEAFF TGCAGCGTTTCGAGAACCGACGGAGACACTGAAGCTTTCTTT NA TRBJ1-1 NA TRBV29-1 14
CASSQMRLVENIQYF TGTGCCAGCAGCCAGATGCGGCTAGTGGAAAACATTCAGTACTTC NA TRBJ2-4 once TRBV7-2 15
CASSYSWTGGLNTEAFF TGTGCCAGCAGTTACTCCTGGACAGGGGGACTGAACACTGAAGCTTTCTTT TRBD1 TRBJ1-1 NA TRBV6-2/TRBV6-3 17
CASSYGRGFSRSNQPQHF TGTGCCAGCAGTTACGGCAGGGGGTTCAGTCGAAGCAATCAGCCCCAGCATTTT TRBD1 TRBJ1-5 NA TRBV6-2/TRBV6-3 18
CASSFSSGTDTQYF TGTGCCAGCAGCTTTAGTTCCGGCACAGATACGCAGTATTTT NA TRBJ2-3 NA TRBV7-9 14
CASSFRRGTQYF TGTGCCAGCAGTTTTCGCAGGGGGACCCAGTACTTC NA TRBJ2-5 NA TRBV28 12
CASSQGSRDQPQHF TGCGCCAGCAGCCAAGGGAGCCGGGATCAGCCCCAGCATTTT NA TRBJ1-5 NA TRBV4-3 14
CASSQPTDTQYF TGCGCCAGCAGCCAACCTACAGATACGCAGTATTTT NA TRBJ2-3 NA TRBV4-1 12
CASSQDLGTGASGGYTF TGCGCCAGCAGCCAAGATTTAGGGACAGGGGCATCGGGAGGCTACACCTTC TRBD1 TRBJ1-2 few TRBV4-1 17
CASSARTGSYTEAFF TGTGCCAGCAGCGCCCGGACAGGATCCTACACTGAAGCTTTCTTT TRBD1 TRBJ1-1 NA TRBV7-2 15
CASSLSGQGYEQYF TGTGCCAGCAGCTTATCCGGACAGGGGTACGAGCAGTACTTC TRBD1 TRBJ2-7 once TRBV7-2 14
CASSDRQGYGYTF TGTGCCAGCAGTGATAGACAGGGCTATGGCTACACCTTC TRBD1 TRBJ1-2 once TRBV6-1 13
CATSDLYRGNYGYTF TGTGCCACCAGTGATTTGTACAGGGGCAACTATGGCTACACCTTC TRBD1 TRBJ1-2 NA TRBV24-1 15
CASSYMGYETQYF TGTGCCAGCAGTTACATGGGCTACGAGACCCAGTACTTC NA TRBJ2-5 once TRBV6-2/TRBV6-3 13
CASSQDHTGGRAFF TGCGCCAGCAGCCAAGATCACACAGGGGGGCGAGCTTTCTTT TRBD1 TRBJ1-1 NA TRBV4-3 14
CASSSRGTSTDTQYF TGTGCCAGCAGTAGTCGGGGGACGAGCACAGATACGCAGTATTTT NA TRBJ2-3 NA TRBV6-5 15
CASSSYTGGGFPDTQYF TGCGCCAGCAGCTCCTATACAGGGGGCGGCTTTCCAGATACGCAGTATTTT TRBD1 TRBJ2-3 NA TRBV5-1 17
CASSLSSSGGLRTDTQYF TGTGCCAGCTCACTATCGTCTAGCGGGGGCCTTCGCACAGATACGCAGTATTTT TRBD2 TRBJ2-3 NA TRBV18 18
CASSYGQDTQYF TGTGCCAGCAGTTACGGACAGGATACGCAGTATTTT NA TRBJ2-3 once TRBV6-6 12
CASSFNSGFEKLFF TGTGCCAGCAGCTTTAATTCGGGATTCGAAAAACTGTTTTTT NA TRBJ1-4 NA TRBV7-2 14
CASILAGSYNEQFF TGTGCCAGCATCTTAGCGGGGTCCTACAATGAGCAGTTCTTC TRBD2 TRBJ2-1 NA TRBV11-3 14
CASREQGARQPQHF TGTGCCAGCAGGGAACAGGGGGCTCGACAGCCCCAGCATTTT TRBD1 TRBJ1-5 NA TRBV2 14
CASSSTVSSGNTIYF TGTGCCAGCAGCTCAACAGTGAGCTCTGGAAACACCATATATTTT NA TRBJ1-3 NA TRBV11-2 15
CASSFLGEAVNYNEQFF TGTGCCAGCAGTTTCTTGGGAGAGGCCGTCAATTACAATGAGCAGTTCTTC NA TRBJ2-1 NA TRBV9 17
CASSQPGGGWGAFF TGCGCCAGCAGCCAACCGGGAGGTGGGTGGGGAGCTTTCTTT NA TRBJ1-1 once TRBV4-1 14
CASSYGGRADTQYF TGTGCCAGCAGTTACGGCGGGAGGGCGGATACGCAGTATTTT TRBD2 TRBJ2-3 NA TRBV6-2/TRBV6-3 14
CASTSRTVTSYEQYF TGTGCCAGCACCAGCAGGACTGTCACCTCCTACGAGCAGTACTTC NA TRBJ2-7 NA TRBV11-2 15
CASSPRQRSYEQYF TGTGCCAGCTCACCAAGGCAAAGGAGCTACGAGCAGTACTTC NA TRBJ2-7 NA TRBV18 14
CATSVPGGMGQETQYF TGTGCCACCAGTGTACCAGGGGGCATGGGCCAAGAGACCCAGTACTTC TRBD1 TRBJ2-5 NA TRBV24-1 16
CASLPLGGGTEAFF TGTGCCAGCCTCCCCTTAGGGGGCGGCACTGAAGCTTTCTTT TRBD1 TRBJ1-1 NA TRBV6-5 14
CASSIPGTAEFHTF TGTGCCAGTAGTATTCCCGGGACAGCGGAGTTCCACACCTTC TRBD1 TRBJ1-2 NA TRBV19 14
CASSQDVGQLTLRNTIYF TGCGCCAGCAGCCAAGATGTCGGACAGCTCACACTCCGAAACACCATATATTTT NA TRBJ1-3 NA TRBV4-1 18
CASSRTGSRSYEQYF TGTGCCAGCAGTCGAACAGGGTCGCGCTCCTACGAGCAGTACTTC NA TRBJ2-7 NA TRBV6-2/TRBV6-3 15
CASSNGLEKGVYGYTF TGTGCCAGCAGCAATGGCCTTGAGAAAGGGGTCTATGGCTACACCTTC NA TRBJ1-2 NA TRBV7-9 16
CASRPQGYFGYTF TGTGCCAGTAGGCCCCAGGGGTACTTTGGCTACACCTTC NA TRBJ1-2 NA TRBV19 13
CASSKGTGGLRGNQPQHF TGTGCCAGCAGCAAAGGGACAGGGGGCCTTCGGGGCAATCAGCCCCAGCATTTT TRBD1 TRBJ1-5 once TRBV11-2 18
CASSDGSQSNQPQHF TGCGCCAGCAGCGACGGGAGTCAAAGCAATCAGCCCCAGCATTTT NA TRBJ1-5 NA TRBV5-1 15
CASSRGTGQNEQFF TGTGCCAGCAGTAGAGGGACAGGGCAGAATGAGCAGTTCTTC TRBD1 TRBJ2-1 NA TRBV25-1 14
CASSSRQGSSYNEQFF TGTGCCAGCAGCAGCCGACAGGGTAGCTCCTACAATGAGCAGTTCTTC TRBD1 TRBJ2-1 NA TRBV7-2 16
CSVENRPSGNTIYF TGCAGCGTTGAAAACAGACCCTCTGGAAACACCATATATTTT NA TRBJ1-3 NA TRBV29-1 14
CASSRGFNYGYTF TGTGCCAGCAGCCGAGGGTTTAACTATGGCTACACCTTC NA TRBJ1-2 NA TRBV6-5 13
CASSYNQNQPQHF TGTGCCAGCAGTTACAATCAGAATCAGCCCCAGCATTTT NA TRBJ1-5 NA TRBV6-6 13
CASSLNRVSGYGYTF TGTGCCAGTAGTCTAAACAGGGTTTCTGGATATGGCTACACCTTC NA TRBJ1-2 NA TRBV19 15
CASSYPGGRVDGYTF TGTGCCAGCAGTTACCCAGGGGGTCGGGTGGATGGCTACACCTTC TRBD1 TRBJ1-2 NA TRBV6-5 15
CASSSGQGNGQPQHF TGTGCCAGCAGTTCAGGACAGGGGAATGGGCAGCCCCAGCATTTT TRBD1 TRBJ1-5 NA TRBV6-2/TRBV6-3 15
CATSMTNTDTQYF TGTGCCACCTCGATGACAAACACAGATACGCAGTATTTT NA TRBJ2-3 NA TRBV15 13
CASSARKRDYNEQFF TGTGCCAGCAGCGCGCGGAAGCGGGATTACAATGAGCAGTTCTTC TRBD2 TRBJ2-1 NA TRBV28 15